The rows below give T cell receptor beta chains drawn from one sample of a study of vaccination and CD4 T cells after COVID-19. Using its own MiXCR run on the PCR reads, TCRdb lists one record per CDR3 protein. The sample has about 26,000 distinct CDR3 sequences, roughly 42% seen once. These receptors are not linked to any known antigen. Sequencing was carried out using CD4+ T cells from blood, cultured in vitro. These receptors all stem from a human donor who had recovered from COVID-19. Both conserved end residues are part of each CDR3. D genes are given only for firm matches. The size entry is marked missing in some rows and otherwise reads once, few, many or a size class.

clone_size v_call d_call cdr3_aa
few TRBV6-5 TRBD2 CASSFVSGGPPYEQYF
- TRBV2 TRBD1 CASRQRGQGNQPQHF
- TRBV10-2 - CASSEISETQYF
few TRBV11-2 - CASSSGGAWVYGYTF
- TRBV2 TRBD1 CASRGGQGRGYTF
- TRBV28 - CASENSYEQYF
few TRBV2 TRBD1 CASSRQGVRTEAFF
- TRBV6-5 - CASSYSGQTPRGEQYF
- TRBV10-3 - CAISGFYEQYF
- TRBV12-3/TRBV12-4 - CASSLLQPYEQYF
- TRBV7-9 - CASSPTGGTYEQYF
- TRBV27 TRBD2 CASSIAGGRYNEQFF
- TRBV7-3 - CASSSSRRGTYEQYF
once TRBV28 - CASSLSHREIGYTF
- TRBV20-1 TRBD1 CSARETDRGKKLFF
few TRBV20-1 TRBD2 CSAQIAGGPSDTQYF
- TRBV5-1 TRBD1 CASSTPGQGVGPGANVLTF
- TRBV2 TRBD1 CASSADRGHEQYF
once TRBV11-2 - CASSPPKYNEQFF
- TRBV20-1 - CSQQGGYEQYF
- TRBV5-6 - CASSLASGGTEAFF
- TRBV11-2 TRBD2 CASSRLAGGSGGETQYF
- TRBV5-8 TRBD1 CASSLPGQGFSNYGYTF
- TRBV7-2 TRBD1 CASSLHRTGGYGEQYF
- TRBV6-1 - CASSIQRGAEAFF
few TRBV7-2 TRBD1 CASSPRTGLNKNIQYF
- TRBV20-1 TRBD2 CSAPTLAGTNEQFF
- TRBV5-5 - CASSLAVPPYGYTF
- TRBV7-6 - CASSLGVPGLDYGYTF
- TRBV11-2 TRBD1 CASSPRDRVYNEQFF
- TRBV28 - CASSAWRSSYNEQFF
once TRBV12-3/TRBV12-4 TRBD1 CASSPRDRGNYGYTF
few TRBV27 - CASSLAGQGNTIYF
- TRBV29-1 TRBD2 CSVLLAGVYDEQFF
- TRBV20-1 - CSARTGSTDKQYF
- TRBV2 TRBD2 CASSEKTLAGVSYNEQFF